These T cell receptor beta chains were read from a single sample in a study of blood T cell repertoires in COVID-19. Profiling relied on immunoSEQ multiplex PCR, and the TCRdb table lists in-frame clones only, not all of them. The repertoire holds about 130,000 clones, with around nine tenths as singletons. The sample taken for sequencing was peripheral blood. The receptors shown here come from a woman in her 70s with COVID-19, enrolled during active disease. CDR3s include the opening cysteine and the closing phenylalanine or tryptophan. Fields, in order: V gene, J gene, clone size, D gene, CDR3 protein, CDR3 DNA. The D gene is left open where the match is weak. The size field is filled for only some rows; it gives once, few, many or a size class.

V: TRBV6-5; J: TRBJ2-7; size: NA; D: TRBD1; CDR3: CASSYSRGDRAYEQYF; DNA: TGTGCCAGCAGTTACTCGCGCGGGGACAGGGCCTACGAGCAGTACTTC
V: TRBV5-1; J: TRBJ2-7; size: NA; D: NA; CDR3: CASSLGRRGLGYEQYF; DNA: TGCGCCAGCAGCTTGGGGCGGAGGGGGCTGGGCTACGAGCAGTACTTC
V: TRBV19; J: TRBJ1-6; size: NA; D: NA; CDR3: CASSINQEGSPLHF; DNA: TGTGCCAGTAGTATAAACCAGGAAGGATCACCCCTCCACTTT
V: TRBV5-6; J: TRBJ2-3; size: NA; D: TRBD2; CDR3: CASSRSGGGTDTQYF; DNA: TGTGCCAGCAGCAGGAGCGGGGGAGGCACAGATACGCAGTATTTT
V: TRBV6-2/TRBV6-3; J: TRBJ1-1; size: NA; D: NA; CDR3: CASSYGTYGTEAFF; DNA: TGTGCCAGCAGTTACGGGACTTACGGGACTGAAGCTTTCTTT
V: TRBV19; J: TRBJ2-1; size: NA; D: TRBD1; CDR3: CASSPQGALDEQFF; DNA: TGTGCCAGTAGTCCACAGGGGGCTTTGGATGAGCAGTTCTTC
V: TRBV7-2; J: TRBJ2-2; size: NA; D: NA; CDR3: CASSLTGNTGELFF; DNA: TGTGCCAGCAGCTTAACGGGGAACACCGGGGAGCTGTTTTTT
V: TRBV18; J: TRBJ1-6; size: NA; D: NA; CDR3: CASSSVTVSNSPLHF; DNA: TGTGCCAGCTCGTCTGTCACAGTTAGTAATTCACCCCTCCACTTT
V: TRBV27; J: TRBJ1-6; size: NA; D: NA; CDR3: CASSPGTSYNSPLHF; DNA: TGTGCCAGCAGCCCAGGGACATCCTATAATTCACCCCTCCACTTT
V: TRBV3-1/TRBV3-2; J: TRBJ1-3; size: NA; D: NA; CDR3: CASSQDLQDRSGNTIYF; DNA: TGTGCCAGCAGCCAAGACCTACAGGACCGCTCTGGAAACACCATATATTTT
V: TRBV18; J: TRBJ2-1; size: NA; D: NA; CDR3: CASSPLTGSGFF; DNA: TGTGCCAGCTCACCACTTACAGGGAGTGGGTTCTTC
V: TRBV20-1; J: TRBJ2-5; size: few; D: TRBD2; CDR3: CSARAGGPGETQYF; DNA: TGCAGTGCTCGTGCGGGGGGCCCGGGAGAGACCCAGTACTTC
V: TRBV3-1/TRBV3-2; J: TRBJ1-2; size: NA; D: NA; CDR3: CASSPVRGLYGYTF; DNA: TGTGCCAGCAGCCCGGTCCGGGGACTCTATGGCTACACCTTC
V: TRBV30; J: TRBJ2-2; size: few; D: NA; CDR3: CAWSVVAGNTGELFF; DNA: TGTGCCTGGAGTGTAGTTGCCGGGAACACCGGGGAGCTGTTTTTT
V: TRBV11-2; J: TRBJ2-3; size: NA; D: NA; CDR3: CASSSPAEGDTQYF; DNA: TGTGCCAGCAGCTCACCCGCGGAGGGAGATACGCAGTATTTT
V: TRBV5-4; J: TRBJ2-1; size: NA; D: TRBD1; CDR3: CASSFGTGGSLNEQFF; DNA: TGTGCCAGCAGCTTCGGGACAGGGGGCTCTTTGAATGAGCAGTTCTTC
V: TRBV15; J: TRBJ2-1; size: NA; D: NA; CDR3: CATSRDSAGYNEQFF; DNA: TGTGCCACCAGCAGAGATTCAGCAGGCTACAATGAGCAGTTCTTC
V: TRBV19; J: TRBJ2-2; size: NA; D: NA; CDR3: CASSSRTVLGELFF; DNA: TGTGCCAGTAGTTCCCGGACAGTTTTAGGGGAGCTGTTTTTT